The clone carrying this T cell receptor beta chain was recorded many times. Its antigen is currently unknown. The data belong to a study of metastatic and nonmetastatic thyroid tumors. Study-level background: The study looked at repertoires side by side in blood and in tumor or nodule tissue from malignant and benign thyroid patients.

Per the original methods: It was from CDR3 differences across clinicopathological groups that a distant-metastasis classifier for papillary thyroid cancer was built. With MiXCR, TCRdb called clones anew from the PCR reads. The V and J calls shown here were made by TCRdb, not taken from the authors' results. The sample includes around 23,000 clones, 10% to 11% of them seen just once. Each patient came to thyroid surgery without any prior treatment (of any kind). Findings and limits, study-wide: Significantly greater TCR beta diversity was reportedly found in malignant thyroid tumors than in benign nodules (in blood and tumor).

The sample was blood. The clonotype originates from a female donor with papillary thyroid cancer or a benign thyroid nodule (not recorded which). Some clones in this sample may be carry-over from other donors' samples.

The CDR3 nucleotides read TGTGCCAGCAGCATGCGAAAACGTTACACCGGGGAGCTGTTTTTT. Encoded protein: CASSMRKRYTGELFF. The J gene is TRBJ2-2, the V gene TRBV7-8; D unresolved. CDR1 is SGHVS, CDR2 FQNEAQ, per germline. This CDR3 is built from 15 residues. V lost 5 bases and J 3 bases, leaving 13 bases between the germline ends.